The rows below give T cell receptor beta chains drawn from one sample of a study of shared clonotypes between healthy human individuals. The table came from immunoSEQ multiplex PCR; TCRdb's copy has only in-frame clones and leaves some out. The sample yields around 2.1 million clones, roughly 91% seen once. The source material was naive CD8+ T cells from PBMCs. All receptors derive from a man aged 18 to 29 in good health. Some clones in this sample may be carry-over from other donors' samples. CDR3s include the opening cysteine and the closing phenylalanine or tryptophan. The order of the fields is J gene, D gene, V gene, CDR3 length, CDR3 DNA, CDR3 protein. D genes are given only for firm matches.

J gene: TRBJ2-2
D gene: TRBD2
V gene: TRBV5-1
CDR3 length: 16
CDR3 DNA: TGCGCCAGCAGCTTGCGGGCGGGAGGGTTCGCCGGGGAGCTGTTTTTT
CDR3 protein: CASSLRAGGFAGELFF

J gene: TRBJ2-7
D gene: .
V gene: TRBV18
CDR3 length: 15
CDR3 DNA: TGTGCCAGCTCACCACCGGAGTATTCCCCCTACGAGCAGTACTTC
CDR3 protein: CASSPPEYSPYEQYF

J gene: TRBJ1-1
D gene: .
V gene: TRBV28
CDR3 length: 15
CDR3 DNA: TGTGCCAGCAGTGACAACTTGGGGGGGAACACTGAAGCTTTCTTT
CDR3 protein: CASSDNLGGNTEAFF

J gene: TRBJ2-2
D gene: .
V gene: TRBV9
CDR3 length: 15
CDR3 DNA: TGTGCCAGCAGCACCCCCGGGGGGCTGGGCGGGGAGCTGTTTTTT
CDR3 protein: CASSTPGGLGGELFF

J gene: TRBJ2-3
D gene: TRBD1
V gene: TRBV27
CDR3 length: 16
CDR3 DNA: TGTGCCAGCAGTTTACTCGGACAGGGCTCTACAGATACGCAGTATTTT
CDR3 protein: CASSLLGQGSTDTQYF

J gene: TRBJ1-5
D gene: .
V gene: TRBV9
CDR3 length: 15
CDR3 DNA: TGTGCCAGCAGCCCGGGGGCAGCTAGCAATCAGCCCCAGCATTTT
CDR3 protein: CASSPGAASNQPQHF

J gene: TRBJ2-2
D gene: .
V gene: TRBV7-8
CDR3 length: 12
CDR3 DNA: TGTGCCAGCAGCCTTGGCGCCGGGGAGCTGTTTTTT
CDR3 protein: CASSLGAGELFF

J gene: TRBJ2-7
D gene: TRBD1
V gene: TRBV28
CDR3 length: 15
CDR3 DNA: TGTGCCAGCAGCCCGGGACAGGGGGCCTCCTACGAGCAGTACTTC
CDR3 protein: CASSPGQGASYEQYF

J gene: TRBJ1-4
D gene: .
V gene: TRBV6-4
CDR3 length: 17
CDR3 DNA: TGTGCCATCCCAGAACAAGGAAGGGGGACTATAAGGGAAAAACTGTTTTTT
CDR3 protein: CAIPEQGRGTIREKLFF

J gene: TRBJ2-2
D gene: TRBD2
V gene: TRBV11-2
CDR3 length: 17
CDR3 DNA: TGTGCCAGCAGCTTAGAGTATCGCGGGAGAGCCCCCGGGGAGCTGTTTTTT
CDR3 protein: CASSLEYRGRAPGELFF

J gene: TRBJ2-5
D gene: TRBD1
V gene: TRBV27
CDR3 length: 15
CDR3 DNA: TGTGCCAGCAGCCGACAGGGGGCTCTCCAAGAGACCCAGTACTTC
CDR3 protein: CASSRQGALQETQYF

J gene: TRBJ1-3
D gene: .
V gene: TRBV5-1
CDR3 length: 16
CDR3 DNA: TGCGCCAGCAGCTTGAAGGAGCCCGTAGCTTCTAACACCATATATTTT
CDR3 protein: CASSLKEPVASNTIYF

J gene: TRBJ1-1
D gene: .
V gene: TRBV7-9
CDR3 length: 14
CDR3 DNA: TGTGCCAGCAGCTTAGTAATTGTCAACACTGAAGCTTTCTTT
CDR3 protein: CASSLVIVNTEAFF